Each of the 27 T cell receptor beta chains below was sequenced from the same sample in a study of regulatory T cells in long-lasting Graves disease. With iRepertoire HTBI primers and Arm-PCR of CDR3 regions, TCR beta libraries were built. One entry per CDR3 protein, called by TCRdb with MiXCR from the multiplex PCR reads. This sample has 500,000 to 700,000 distinct CDR3 sequences, with approximately 31% found just once. Noted time point: persistent/refractory GD, antithyroid drugs over 5 years with positive TRAb. The TCR library was prepared using RNA isolated from PBMCs. This sample comprised peripheral blood mononuclear cells (PBMCs), obtained when the disease was refractory, from a patient treated with antithyroid drugs. The receptors originated from a female donor with Graves disease.

The rearrangement uses TRBV6-1 and TRBJ1-2; D not certain. The V gene's germline CDR1 is MNHNS and CDR2 SASEGT. Trimming left V 2 bases short and J 5 bases short, with 6 bases between. There are 12 residues in the CDR3. Here the CDR3 DNA reads TGTGCCAGCAGTGAAACGCGTTATGGCTACACCTTC. Its protein is CASSETRYGYTF.

This clonotype showed up many times. The V gene is TRBV2, the J gene TRBJ2-7; TRBD2 aligns across 11 bases. The CDR3 contains 14 residues. With V trimmed by 10 bases and J by 7 bases, 12 bases remained unmatched. CDR1 is SNHLY, CDR2 FYNNEI, per germline. The chain's CDR3 is CATLAGGTPTEQYF. The DNA for the CDR3 is TGTGCCACCTTAGCGGGAGGGACCCCTACGGAGCAGTACTTC.

This chain links TRBV6-1 with TRBJ1-2; weak D call: TRBD1 (5 bases). Germline V lookup: CDR1 MNHNS, CDR2 SASEGT. This CDR3 is built from 15 residues. V was shortened by 8 bases and J by 2 bases, with 18 bases between the two germline ends. The chain's CDR3 is CASHPPGVGNYGYTF. CDR3 DNA sequence: TGTGCCAGCCATCCCCCGGGGGTCGGGAACTATGGCTACACCTTC.

The chain couples TRBV29-1 to TRBJ2-7, with 7 bases fitting TRBD2. Per the germline V gene, CDR1 is SQVTM and CDR2 is ANQGSEA. The CDR3 sequence is 12 residues long. Trimming at V came to 6 bases and at J to 4 bases, leaving 6 bases not matched to a gene. CDR3 region: CSVAGVGYEQYF. The CDR3 bases are TGCAGCGTCGCGGGAGTAGGGTACGAGCAGTACTTC.

This clonotype has a handful of counts. The chain uses TRBV27 and TRBJ1-2; D remains unclear. Germline assignment: CDR1 MNHEY and CDR2 SMNVEV (reference sequence). The V end lost 2 bases, the J end lost 2 bases, and 12 bases lay between the germline ends. There are 15 residues in the CDR3. The CDR3 loop reads CASSLLPLRNYGYTF. CDR3 sequence (DNA): TGTGCCAGCAGTTTACTACCCCTAAGGAACTATGGCTACACCTTC.

The chain employs TRBV20-1 and TRBJ2-5, with 10 bases fitting TRBD1. The germline V gene has CDR1 DFQATT and CDR2 SNEGSKA (reference sequence). The length of the CDR3 is 14 residues. The trim removed 1 base at V and 5 bases at J, leaving 4 bases unmatched. CDR3 nucleotides: TGCAGTGCTAGAGCGGACAGGGGGAAGGAGACCCAGTACTTC. As protein: CSARADRGKETQYF.

This chain connects TRBV13 to TRBJ2-5; 14 nucleotides match TRBD2. The CDR3 covers 18 residues. V shed 0 bases and J 5 bases; nucleotides not matched to a gene: 8. In germline, CDR1 is PRHDT, CDR2 FYEKMQ (reference sequence). CDR3 sequence (DNA): TGTGCCAGCAGCTTAGGGCGGGGACTAGCGGGAGCCGGTGAGACCCAGTACTTC. Translation: CASSLGRGLAGAGETQYF.

This clonotype came up many times. The V call is TRBV27, the J call TRBJ1-6; no clear D. The CDR3 extends over 14 amino acids. Germline CDR1 is MNHEY and CDR2 is SMNVEV (reference sequence). The V and J ends lost 6 bases and 6 bases respectively, with 12 bases between them. The chain's CDR3 is CASSLGITNSPLHF. In DNA, the CDR3 is TGTGCCAGCAGCCTAGGGATCACTAATTCACCCCTCCACTTT.

V usage is TRBV6-2 or TRBV6-3 and J usage is TRBJ1-5; no reliable D call. Germline CDR1 reads MNHEY; CDR2 reads SVGEGT. V was trimmed by 5 bases and J by 15 bases, leaving 20 bases between them. The CDR3 loop spans 13 amino acids. The CDR3 nucleotides read TGTGCCAGCAGTGAAGTTATAAGGCAGCGGGGGCATTTT. Amino acids: CASSEVIRQRGHF.

The V and J genes are TRBV3-1 and TRBJ1-1; D is perhaps TRBD1 (6 bases). Between the trimmed V and J ends, which lost 5 bases and 0 bases, there was a span of 13 bases. Germline lookup yields CDR1 LGHDT and CDR2 YNNKEL (reference sequence). The CDR3 contains 15 residues. The CDR3 loop reads CASSGRTDLNTEAFF. CDR3 in DNA: TGTGCCAGCAGCGGGCGGACAGACCTGAACACTGAAGCTTTCTTT.

V and J are TRBV6-2 or TRBV6-3 and TRBJ2-7; 11 bases are a match to TRBD1. The CDR3 sequence is 17 residues long. V dropped 4 bases and J dropped 5; count of bases not matched to a gene: 13. CDR1 is MNHEY and CDR2 is SVGEGT in the germline V gene. The CDR3, as DNA: TGTGCCAGCAGTTCCTTACCAGGACAGGGGGCGAAGCACGAGCAGTACTTC. Protein sequence: CASSSLPGQGAKHEQYF.

In this sample, this clonotype turned up a few times. The rearrangement uses TRBV12-3 or TRBV12-4 and TRBJ1-1; 7 positions agree with TRBD1. The CDR3 consists of 17 residues. With 1 base clipped from V and 0 bases from J, the junction kept 8 bases outside the gene matches. The CDR3 is CASSLVRDSRMNTEAFF. The CDR3 DNA reads as TGTGCCAGCAGTTTAGTTCGGGACAGCCGAATGAACACTGAAGCTTTCTTT.

The sample holds many counts of this clonotype. The CDR3 DNA reads TGTGCCAGCAGTTTAGGTCCTCCCAAGCCCCAGCATTTT. Its translation is CASSLGPPKPQHF. V and J are TRBV12-3 or TRBV12-4 and TRBJ1-5; D uncertain. The length of the CDR3 is 13 residues. The V and J ends lost 1 base and 8 bases respectively, with 9 bases between them.

The chain links TRBV3-1 to TRBJ2-7, with TRBD2 matching over 10 bases. The ends lost 4 bases at V and 3 bases at J; junction bases unmatched: 3. This CDR3 is 14 amino acids long. CDR1 and CDR2 (germline): LGHDT, YNNKEL (reference sequence). The CDR3 spells CASSRSGRFYEQYF. For the CDR3, the DNA is TGTGCCAGCAGCCGTAGCGGGAGGTTCTACGAGCAGTACTTC.

This clonotype showed up many times. CDR3 region: CASSQTTARPEKLFF. As DNA, the CDR3 is TGTGCCAGCAGCCAGACGACAGCAAGACCTGAAAAACTGTTTTTT. The gene calls are TRBV7-9 and TRBJ1-4; the D gene is possibly TRBD1 (5 bases). Germline values: CDR1 SEHNR, CDR2 FQNEAQ (reference sequence). The CDR3 runs to 15 residues. Trimming took 5 bases from V and 7 from J, leaving 17 bases between them.

The CDR3 spells CASSHINGPGYTF. The CDR3 coding sequence is TGTGCCAGCTCGCACATTAACGGTCCTGGCTACACCTTC. This chain uses TRBV18 with TRBJ1-2; no firm D call. Germline loops: CDR1 KGHSH, CDR2 LQKENI. This CDR3 has 13 amino acids. V was pared by 6 bases and J by 7 bases, with 15 bases between.

This clonotype has only a few counts. This chain connects TRBV9 to TRBJ1-6; TRBD1 agrees at 9 bases. Germline V gene data show CDR1 as SGDLS and CDR2 as YYNGEE. The junction had 12 bases not matched to a gene; V was cut back by 4 bases and J by 7 bases. CDR3 length: 17 residues. The CDR3 nucleotides read TGTGCCAGCAGCCCGTTTGTGGGACAGGGCTTAAATTCACCCCTCCACTTT. It yields the protein CASSPFVGQGLNSPLHF.

This clonotype was observed at least ten times. The chain combines TRBV2 with TRBJ2-7; tentatively, D is TRBD1 or TRBD2 (5 bases each). V shed 6 bases and J shed 6 bases, with 18 bases lying between them. The length of the CDR3 is 14 residues. Germline V gene data show CDR1 as SNHLY and CDR2 as FYNNEI. The CDR3 region is CASRNRDLSLEQYF. CDR3 bases: TGTGCCAGCAGGAACCGGGACCTAAGCCTCGAGCAGTACTTC.

This clonotype occurred a few times. This rearrangement joins TRBV7-8 to TRBJ1-2; 7 nucleotides line up with TRBD1. CDR3 size: 15 residues. Per the germline V gene, CDR1 is SGHVS and CDR2 is FQNEAQ. V gave up 5 bases and J gave up 4 bases; unmatched junction bases: 10. CDR3 amino acids: CASSTGTDSGYGYTF. The CDR3 region has the DNA TGTGCCAGCAGCACCGGGACAGACTCAGGCTATGGCTACACCTTC.

The V gene is TRBV20-1, the J gene TRBJ2-1; 7 nucleotides line up with TRBD2. The CDR3 has 14 residues. The trim removed 1 base at V and 10 bases at J, leaving 10 bases unmatched. Germline assignment: CDR1 DFQATT and CDR2 SNEGSKA (reference sequence). The CDR3 loop reads CSARVTASGTEQFF. The CDR3 DNA reads as TGCAGTGCTAGAGTGACTGCTAGCGGAACCGAGCAGTTCTTC.

The table lists this clonotype with a few counts. The genes are TRBV28 and TRBJ1-6; D gene uncertain. The CDR3 length is 17 residues. V was cut by 3 bases and J by 4 bases, with 16 bases left in between. Germline V CDR1 and CDR2: MDHEN, SYDVKM. Written as DNA, the CDR3 is TGTGCCAGCAGTTTTTCCGGTGAAGGGAGTTATAATTCACCCCTCCACTTT. Protein: CASSFSGEGSYNSPLHF. The full variable domain, in which reference TRBV28 and TRBJ1-6 provide the parts outside the CDR3, is DVKVTQSSRYLVKRTGEKVFLECVQDMDHENMFWYRQDPGLGLRLIYFSYDVKMKEKGDIPEGYSVSREKKERFSLILESASTNQTSMYLCASSFSGEGSYNSPLHFGNGTRLTVT.

V gene TRBV6-1 combines with J gene TRBJ2-7, with a weak D call TRBD2 (6 bases). This CDR3 contains 16 residues. Germline values: CDR1 MNHNS, CDR2 SASEGT. Trimming removed 6 bases at V and 2 bases at J, with 20 bases between. CDR3 sequence: CASRAGGAGGPYEQYF. DNA of the CDR3: TGTGCCAGCAGGGCCGGGGGAGCTGGCGGCCCCTACGAGCAGTACTTC.

This clonotype showed up many times. V is TRBV11-2 and J is TRBJ1-2; 8 bases fit TRBD1. CDR3 length equals 16 residues. The trim removed 5 bases at V and 5 bases at J, leaving 13 bases unmatched. The germline CDR1 and CDR2 sequences are SGHAT and FQNNGV. The CDR3, as DNA: TGTGCCAGCAGCCCTCGTTCTGACAGGGGTGGGTATGGCTACACCTTC. It is translated as CASSPRSDRGGYGYTF.

This clonotype has just a few counts. The rearrangement links TRBV3-1 to TRBJ2-7, with a tentative D call TRBD2 (5 bases). The germline V gene has CDR1 LGHDT and CDR2 YNNKEL (reference sequence). The CDR3 consists of 14 residues. The V and J ends lost 4 bases and 5 bases respectively, with 15 bases between them. As DNA, the CDR3 is TGTGCCAGCAGCCCCCTGGGAGAGTTCGACGAGCAGTACTTC. Translation: CASSPLGEFDEQYF.

V and J are TRBV7-9 and TRBJ1-1, with a weak D call TRBD1 (5 bases). Germline values: CDR1 SEHNR, CDR2 FQNEAQ (reference sequence). The germline V and J ends were trimmed by 1 base and 2 bases, with 8 bases remaining between them. There are 14 residues in the CDR3. DNA for the CDR3: TGTGCCAGCAGCTTAGTAGGGGATAACACTGAAGCTTTCTTT. Protein product: CASSLVGDNTEAFF.

This clonotype turned up a few times. V and J are TRBV12-3 or TRBV12-4 and TRBJ2-2; TRBD1 agrees at 8 bases. The CDR3 sequence is 16 residues long. Trimming cost V 1 base and J 1 base; bases outside gene matches: 2. CDR3 nucleotide sequence: TGTGCCAGCAGTTTAGGGACAGGGTGGAACACCGGGGAGCTGTTTTTT. Its protein is CASSLGTGWNTGELFF.

Ten or more counts support this clonotype. This chain links TRBV12-3 or TRBV12-4 with TRBJ1-6; D might be TRBD1 (6 bases). The CDR3 sequence is 13 residues long. V was shortened by 4 bases and J by 11 bases, with 12 bases between the two germline ends. The CDR3 reads CASSSKGGTPLHF. The CDR3 DNA reads as TGTGCCAGCAGTTCAAAAGGGGGGACACCCCTCCACTTT.